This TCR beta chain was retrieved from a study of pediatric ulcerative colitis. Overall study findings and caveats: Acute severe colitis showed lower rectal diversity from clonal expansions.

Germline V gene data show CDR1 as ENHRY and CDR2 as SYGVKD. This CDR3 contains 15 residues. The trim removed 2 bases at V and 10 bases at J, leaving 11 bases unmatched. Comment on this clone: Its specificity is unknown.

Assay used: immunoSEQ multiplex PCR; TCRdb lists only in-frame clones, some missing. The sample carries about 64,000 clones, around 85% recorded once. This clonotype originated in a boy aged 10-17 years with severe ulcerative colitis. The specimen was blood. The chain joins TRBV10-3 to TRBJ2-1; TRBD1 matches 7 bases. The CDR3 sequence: CAISEPNTGQWEQFF. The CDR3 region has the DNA TGTGCCATCAGTGAGCCAAACACGGGACAGTGGGAGCAGTTCTTC.